Listed below are T cell receptor beta chains from one sample, sequenced in a study of T-cell reconstitution after alpha-beta-depleted transplantation in children. TCRdb passed the PCR reads through MiXCR, listing each CDR3 protein once. The sample includes some 500,000 distinct CDR3 sequences, 15% to 20% seen only once; the top ten take more than 2.5%. The sequencing here drew on PBMCs from the stem cell graft donor, taken from the stem cell graft. These receptors were taken from a human donor who donated a stem cell graft to a child with acute lymphoblastic leukemia. CDR3s include the opening cysteine and the closing phenylalanine or tryptophan. D genes are given only for firm matches. Clone size is given for some rows only: seen once, a few or many times, or a class if the clone is expanded.

>.|.|TRBV7-9|TRBJ2-1
CASNRIDNEQFF
TGTGCCAGCAACCGCATAGACAATGAGCAGTTCTTC
>.|.|TRBV5-1|TRBJ1-2
CASSQDPYASAGYTF
TGCGCCAGCAGCCAGGACCCCTACGCATCCGCTGGCTACACCTTC
>TRBD1|.|TRBV29-1|TRBJ2-7
CSVEGEAGGSYEQYF
TGCAGCGTTGAAGGTGAGGCAGGGGGATCCTACGAGCAGTACTTC
>.|.|TRBV21-1|TRBJ2-3
CASSPRGLDTQYF
TGTGCCAGCAGCCCGCGAGGGCTAGATACGCAGTATTTT
>.|few|TRBV7-9|TRBJ2-7
CASSSIDSYEQYF
TGTGCCAGCAGCTCAATCGACAGCTACGAGCAGTACTTC
>.|few|TRBV4-1|TRBJ2-7
CASSRTSGADEQYF
TGCGCCAGCAGCCGTACCTCAGGGGCTGACGAGCAGTACTTC
>TRBD1|.|TRBV29-1|TRBJ2-2
CSVLDGGGQGAISGELFF
TGCAGCGTCCTTGACGGGGGGGGACAGGGGGCAATCTCCGGGGAGCTGTTTTTT
>.|.|TRBV4-2|TRBJ2-5
CASSQDPRRTQYQETQYF
TGTGCCAGCAGCCAAGACCCTCGACGGACGCAGTACCAAGAGACCCAGTACTTC
>TRBD2|.|TRBV6-2/TRBV6-3|TRBJ2-1
CASITTSVSSYNEQFF
TGTGCCAGCATTACGACTAGCGTGAGCTCCTACAATGAGCAGTTCTTC
>.|.|TRBV25-1|TRBJ2-7
CASSELTPSYEQYF
TGTGCCAGCAGTGAACTAACTCCGTCCTACGAGCAGTACTTC
>TRBD2|.|TRBV6-2/TRBV6-3|TRBJ2-7
CASSPTSGSKDEQYF
TGTGCCAGCAGTCCCACTAGCGGGAGTAAGGACGAGCAGTACTTC
>.|.|TRBV5-1|TRBJ2-1
CASSYNGGSYNEQFF
TGCGCCAGCAGCTATAACGGGGGTTCCTACAATGAGCAGTTCTTC
>TRBD1|.|TRBV20-1|TRBJ2-1
CSAVGTGSSYNEQFF
TGCAGTGCAGTCGGGACAGGGAGCTCCTACAATGAGCAGTTCTTC
>TRBD2|many|TRBV4-1|TRBJ2-2
CASSSGLGNTGELFF
TGCGCCAGCAGCTCGGGACTAGGGAACACCGGGGAGCTGTTTTTT
>TRBD1|.|TRBV6-1|TRBJ1-5
CASSPRDRGQPQHF
TGTGCCAGCAGTCCCCGGGACAGGGGACAGCCCCAGCATTTT
>.|.|TRBV7-9|TRBJ1-1
CASSPPQGQLNTEAFF
TGTGCCAGCAGCCCCCCCCAGGGGCAGCTTAACACTGAAGCTTTCTTT
>TRBD1|.|TRBV12-3/TRBV12-4|TRBJ2-7
CASSPTGLFYEQYF
TGTGCCAGCAGTCCGACAGGGTTATTCTACGAGCAGTACTTC
>.|few|TRBV6-1|TRBJ1-1
CASRNPGVNTEAFF
TGTGCCAGCAGGAACCCCGGGGTGAACACTGAAGCTTTCTTT
>TRBD2|.|TRBV7-6|TRBJ2-7
CASSPYRGTSYEQYF
TGTGCCAGCAGCCCATACAGAGGGACTAGCTACGAGCAGTACTTC
>.|.|TRBV29-1|TRBJ2-3
CSAPWTSTDTQYF
TGCAGCGCCCCCTGGACTAGCACAGATACGCAGTATTTT
>.|.|TRBV18|TRBJ1-1
CASSPPIWMNTEAFF
TGTGCCAGCTCACCACCTATTTGGATGAACACTGAAGCTTTCTTT
>TRBD2|once|TRBV20-1|TRBJ2-3
CSALAGYIIDTQYF
TGCAGTGCCTTAGCGGGATACATCATAGATACGCAGTATTTT
>.|.|TRBV7-9|TRBJ2-2
CASSRGQTNTGELFF
TGTGCCAGCAGCCGGGGGCAGACAAACACCGGGGAGCTGTTTTTT
>.|.|TRBV4-1|TRBJ2-7
CASSPPTDPRPRSYEQYF
TGCGCCAGCAGCCCACCGACGGACCCCCGACCTCGCTCCTACGAGCAGTACTTC
>TRBD1|few|TRBV2|TRBJ1-2
CASRGQGAVYGYTF
TGTGCCAGCAGGGGACAGGGTGCGGTCTATGGCTACACCTTC
>TRBD1|.|TRBV12-3/TRBV12-4|TRBJ1-2
CASSLWRDSISYTF
TGTGCCAGCAGTTTGTGGAGGGACAGTATTTCCTACACCTTC
>TRBD1|.|TRBV4-1|TRBJ1-2
CASSQAGGQGSNGYTF
TGCGCCAGCAGCCAAGCAGGGGGACAGGGGTCAAATGGCTACACCTTC
>.|.|TRBV5-1|TRBJ2-3
CASNPGLHTDTQYF
TGCGCCAGCAATCCGGGCCTTCACACAGATACGCAGTATTTT
>.|few|TRBV12-3/TRBV12-4|TRBJ1-1
CASRGRQGRYTEAFF
TGTGCCAGCCGGGGACGGCAGGGCAGATACACTGAAGCTTTCTTT
>.|.|TRBV29-1|TRBJ2-2
CSVEGPYIGELFF
TGCAGCGTTGAGGGTCCTTATATCGGGGAGCTGTTTTTT
>.|many|TRBV6-5|TRBJ2-2
CASSLSTGELFF
TGTGCCAGCAGTCTTAGCACCGGGGAGCTGTTTTTT
>.|.|TRBV20-1|TRBJ1-4
CCAREVTGWNNEKLFF
TGCTGTGCTAGAGAGGTCACAGGGTGGAATAATGAAAAACTGTTTTTT
>.|.|TRBV9|TRBJ2-7
CASSETGGDYEQYF
TGTGCCAGCAGCGAGACTGGCGGTGACTACGAGCAGTACTTC